These T cell receptor beta chains were read from a single sample in a study of shared clonotypes between healthy human individuals. Generated by immunoSEQ multiplex PCR, the TCRdb table keeps only in-frame clones and is missing some. The sample consists of millions of clones, 90% to 95% of them appearing once. Sequencing input: naive CD4+ T cells from PBMCs. The receptors were gathered from a man aged 18 to 30 in good health. Some clones in this sample may be carry-over from other donors' samples. CDR3s include the opening cysteine and the closing phenylalanine or tryptophan. D genes are given only for firm matches. Size tells how often a clone was seen (once, few, many) or the class of an expanded clone, and some rows leave it out.

d_gene	abundance	v_gene	j_gene	CDR3nt	CDR3aa
-	-	TRBV6-5	TRBJ1-1	TGTGCCAGCAGTTCCACAGGGCGCAACACTGAAGCTTTCTTT	CASSSTGRNTEAFF
TRBD2	-	TRBV6-1	TRBJ2-5	TGTGCCAGCAGCGAGGCCAGCGGGAGAGGAGAGACCCAGTACTTC	CASSEASGRGETQYF
-	-	TRBV6-6	TRBJ2-7	TGTGCCAGCACGGGGTCCCACGAGCAGTACTTC	CASTGSHEQYF
-	-	TRBV4-3	TRBJ1-2	TGCGCCAGCAGCCAAGTAAGCAGGATGATGGGGGGCTACACCTTC	CASSQVSRMMGGYTF
-	-	TRBV20-1	TRBJ2-1	TGCAGTGGAGGGACCCGGGATGAGCAGTTCTTC	CSGGTRDEQFF
-	-	TRBV7-2	TRBJ2-1	TGTGCCAGCAGGATTCTGGGAGGTCTCTACAATGAGCAGTTCTTC	CASRILGGLYNEQFF
TRBD2	-	TRBV7-9	TRBJ2-1	TGTGCCAGCAGCAACCTAGCGGGGCCATCTGAGCAGTTCTTC	CASSNLAGPSEQFF
-	-	TRBV18	TRBJ1-1	TGTGCCAGCTCATACATGGGGACGAACACTGAAGCTTTCTTT	CASSYMGTNTEAFF
-	once	TRBV7-3	TRBJ1-1	TGTGCCAGCAGCTTACTCAGGGACACTGAAGCTTTCTTT	CASSLLRDTEAFF
TRBD1	few	TRBV14	TRBJ1-1	TGTGCCAGCAGCCAAAATCGACAGGGGGGTGCTTTCTTT	CASSQNRQGGAFF
TRBD2	-	TRBV5-1	TRBJ2-1	TGCGCCAGCAGCTTGTATCCGGCGGGAGGAGAGCAGTTCTTC	CASSLYPAGGEQFF
TRBD1	-	TRBV7-2	TRBJ1-5	TGTGCCAGCAGCCCAGACAGGGGCGGTAATCAGCCCCAGCATTTT	CASSPDRGGNQPQHF
TRBD1	once	TRBV19	TRBJ2-7	TGTGCCAGTAGCCCGCGACAGGGGGCCTACGAGCAGTACTTC	CASSPRQGAYEQYF
TRBD2	-	TRBV4-3	TRBJ2-5	TGCGCCAGCAGCCAAGGCGTCGCTAGCGGGAGAGGGGAGACCCAGTACTTC	CASSQGVASGRGETQYF
-	-	TRBV18	TRBJ1-1	TGTGCCAGCTCCCCCCCAGACCGGGCGCCAGCTTTCTTT	CASSPPDRAPAFF
-	-	TRBV30	TRBJ2-5	TGTGCCTGGAGTGTTTACCAAGAGACCCAGTACTTC	CAWSVYQETQYF
TRBD2	-	TRBV9	TRBJ2-1	TGTGCCAGCAGCGCGACTAGCCCAGGAAATGAGCAGTTCTTC	CASSATSPGNEQFF
-	-	TRBV5-1	TRBJ2-1	TGCGCCAGCAGGGTGGGTGGCTTGCCGGGAAGACCCTACAATGAGCAGTTCTTC	CASRVGGLPGRPYNEQFF
TRBD1	-	TRBV6-1	TRBJ2-2	TGTGCCAGCAGTGAATACGGGGACAGGGTGAGACTAGGGATCACCGGGGAGCTGTTTTTT	CASSEYGDRVRLGITGELFF
-	-	TRBV28	TRBJ2-3	TGTGCCAGCAGTCCCGGGGGGAGAGGGGGCGCGTCAGATACGCAGTATTTT	CASSPGGRGGASDTQYF
-	-	TRBV9	TRBJ2-1	TGTGCCAGCAGCGCCAACAGGGAGGGACCCGGTGAGCAGTTCTTC	CASSANREGPGEQFF
TRBD1	-	TRBV6-4	TRBJ2-3	TGTGCCAGCAGTGAGACAGGGGGCAAGGATACGCAGTATTTT	CASSETGGKDTQYF
TRBD2	once	TRBV10-3	TRBJ2-1	TGTGCCACTTCACGGGGGGTGGATGAGCAGTTCTTC	CATSRGVDEQFF
TRBD1	-	TRBV28	TRBJ1-2	TGTGCCAGCAGTTGGGACAGGGAGGCTGGCTACACCTTC	CASSWDREAGYTF
-	few	TRBV6-7	TRBJ1-1	TGTGCCAGCATTCGACGGGGCGTGGAACCTGAAGCTTTCTTT	CASIRRGVEPEAFF
TRBD1	-	TRBV10-3	TRBJ1-2	TGTGCCATCAGTGAGTCGGACAGGGGAAACTATGGCTACACCTTC	CAISESDRGNYGYTF